These 30 T cell receptor beta chains came from one sample sequenced in a study of early T cells in non-severe SARS-CoV-2 infection. TCRdb re-called the 5' RACE reads through MiXCR, storing one row per CDR3 protein. The repertoire includes tens of thousands of distinct CDR3 sequences, about 6.3% of them detected once, and roughly 2.8% sits in the top ten. The sequences come from whole blood, collected at baseline. The receptor set was obtained from an adult who was a healthcare worker with PCR-confirmed SARS-CoV-2 infection or an uninfected control (not recorded which).

This clonotype was counted at least ten times. This chain links TRBV9 with TRBJ1-6, with 7 bases matching TRBD1. Per the germline V gene, CDR1 is SGDLS and CDR2 is YYNGEE. The J segment lost 5 bases and the V segment lost 3 bases, leaving 2 bases of the junction unmatched. CDR3 size: 14 residues. This CDR3 reads CASSADRDNSPLHF. The DNA of the CDR3 is TGTGCCAGCAGCGCCGACAGGGATAATTCACCCCTCCACTTT.

The rearrangement uses TRBV20-1 and TRBJ2-3, with 8 positions matching TRBD2. The CDR3 extends over 15 amino acids. The germline CDR1 and CDR2 sequences are DFQATT and SNEGSKA (reference sequence). The J segment lost 4 bases and the V segment lost 4 bases, leaving 10 bases of the junction unmatched. The CDR3 nucleotides read TGCAGTGCTAATCTCCGGGGGGGCCGAGCAGATACGCAGTATTTT. Amino acids: CSANLRGGRADTQYF.

This clonotype was recorded a few times. The chain has TRBV20-1 and TRBJ2-7; the D gene could be TRBD1 or TRBD2 (5 bases each). The V gene lost 6 bases and the J gene lost 2 bases, with 17 bases spanning the gap. The CDR3 has 14 residues. The germline gives CDR1 DFQATT, CDR2 SNEGSKA (reference sequence). Written as DNA, the CDR3 is TGCAGTGCGACGGGACCGCGAAATCCCTACGAGCAGTACTTC. Translation: CSATGPRNPYEQYF.

The chain couples TRBV7-2 to TRBJ1-6, with D unresolved. This CDR3 has 16 amino acids. V was cut by 2 bases and J by 10 bases, with 18 bases left in between. In germline, CDR1 is SGHTA, CDR2 FQGNSA. This CDR3 is CASSLILVGVESPLHF. The CDR3 region has the DNA TGTGCCAGCAGCTTAATACTGGTGGGAGTCGAGTCACCCCTCCACTTT.

A few counts support this clonotype. The V and J genes are TRBV12-3 or TRBV12-4 and TRBJ2-7; D is ambiguous. The CDR3 length is 12 residues. V gave up 6 bases and J gave up 6 bases, with 12 bases separating them. This CDR3 reads CASSPSAAEQYF. As DNA, the CDR3 is TGTGCCAGCAGCCCCTCGGCCGCCGAGCAGTACTTC.

The genes are TRBV11-2 and TRBJ2-1; 13 positions match TRBD2. Unmatched junction bases numbered 11, after V lost 6 bases and J lost 6 bases. The CDR3 has 17 amino acids. The germline CDR1 and CDR2 sequences are SGHAT and FQNNGV. In DNA form, the CDR3 reads TGTGCCAGCAGGGCACTAGCGGGGGGGCCTATACCCAATGAGCAGTTCTTC. Protein: CASRALAGGPIPNEQFF.

This clonotype was detected ten times or more. The rearrangement uses TRBV6-2 or TRBV6-3 and TRBJ2-6; D unclear. V was cut by 2 bases and J by 4 bases, with 9 bases left in between. This CDR3 has 15 residues. The V gene's germline CDR1 is MNHEY and CDR2 SVGEGT. The CDR3 nucleotides are TGTGCCAGCAGTTACGACGGGTCCGGGGCCAACGTCCTGACTTTC. Encoded protein: CASSYDGSGANVLTF.

The table lists this clonotype with many counts. The rearrangement uses TRBV7-6 and TRBJ2-2, with D uncertain. The germline gives CDR1 SGHVS, CDR2 FNYEAQ. V was cut by 1 base and J by 0 bases, with 3 bases left in between. This CDR3 has 14 residues. CDR3 DNA: TGTGCCAGCAGCTTAGACTCGAACACCGGGGAGCTGTTTTTT. This codes for CASSLDSNTGELFF.

Judged by abundance, this clonotype is medium-sized. The chain uses TRBV4-3 and TRBJ2-6, with unresolved D. Germline CDR1 reads LGHNA; CDR2 reads YSLEER. Trimming removed 3 bases from V and 0 bases from J, with 9 bases in between. This CDR3 is built from 16 residues. CDR3 sequence reads: CASSQNDPSGANVLTF. In DNA form, the CDR3 reads TGCGCCAGCAGCCAGAATGACCCCTCTGGGGCCAACGTCCTGACTTTC.

This chain links TRBV6-1 with TRBJ2-3; no clear D. V dropped 5 bases and J dropped 6 bases, with 6 bases sitting between them. This CDR3 is 11 amino acids long. Germline-derived CDR1 and CDR2 are MNHNS and SASEGT. CDR3 DNA: TGTGCCAGCAGTTTGAGGGATACGCAGTATTTT. This sequence encodes CASSLRDTQYF.

The chain is built from TRBV7-2 and TRBJ2-3; a possible D gene is TRBD1 (6 bases). Trimming shortened V by 5 bases and J by 4 bases, and 7 bases separated the two germline ends. The germline V gene has CDR1 SGHTA and CDR2 FQGNSA. The CDR3 sequence is 12 residues long. CDR3 nucleotides: TGTGCCAGCAGCCCAGGGGCAGATACGCAGTATTTT. This sequence encodes CASSPGADTQYF.

This clonotype has more than one count but fewer than ten. The chain recombines TRBV5-1 with TRBJ2-3; D ambiguous. The CDR3 consists of 14 residues. Germline V gene sequence: CDR1 SGHRS, CDR2 YFSETQ. Trimming removed 1 base at V and 1 base at J, with 7 bases between. Here the CDR3 reads CASSLNPRTDTQYF. The CDR3 bases are TGCGCCAGCAGCTTGAATCCCCGCACAGATACGCAGTATTTT.

The gene calls are TRBV10-3 and TRBJ2-7, with a weak D call TRBD2 (7 bases). The germline V and J ends were trimmed by 7 bases and 3 bases, with 10 bases remaining between them. Germline lookup yields CDR1 ENHRY and CDR2 SYGVKD. The CDR3 runs 12 residues. In DNA form, the CDR3 reads TGTGCCATCAAGGGGGAGGGCTACGAGCAGTACTTC. Translating gives CAIKGEGYEQYF.

This clonotype has a count of ten or more. This chain links TRBV11-2 with TRBJ1-3, with D possibly matching TRBD1 (5 bases). Germline CDR1 is SGHAT and CDR2 is FQNNGV. The CDR3 totals 16 residues. V was cut by 2 bases and J by 4 bases, with 15 bases left in between. CDR3 in amino acids: CASSLITTGTGNTIYF. In nucleotides, the CDR3 is TGTGCCAGCAGCTTAATCACGACCGGGACGGGAAACACCATATATTTT.

This clonotype was observed at least ten times. This chain links TRBV6-1 with TRBJ1-4; 12 nucleotides agree with TRBD1. The CDR3 extends over 15 amino acids. J lost 8 bases, V lost 4 bases, and 5 bases had no gene match. CDR1 MNHNS and CDR2 SASEGT come from the germline V gene. CDR3 coding DNA: TGTGCCAGCAGTGCTGGGACAGGGGGCTACGAAAAACTGTTTTTT. This gives the protein CASSAGTGGYEKLFF.

The chain employs TRBV5-6 and TRBJ2-5; 8 nucleotides agree with TRBD2. V gave up 1 base and J gave up 1 base; unmatched junction bases: 6. The CDR3 spans 16 residues. From germline, CDR1 is SGHDT and CDR2 YYEEEE. The CDR3 nucleotides read TGTGCCAGCAGCTTGCCTAGCGGGCACTTCCAAGAGACCCAGTACTTC. Translating it yields CASSLPSGHFQETQYF.

This clonotype appeared many times. The gene calls are TRBV4-3 and TRBJ2-3; 9 bases map to TRBD2. There are 17 residues in the CDR3. Germline CDR1 is LGHNA and CDR2 is YSLEER. After removal of 1 base from V and 1 base from J, the junction contained 6 bases not matched to a gene. CDR3: CASSQASSGDGTDTQYF. As DNA, the CDR3 is TGCGCCAGCAGCCAAGCGTCTAGCGGGGATGGCACAGATACGCAGTATTTT.

The table lists this clonotype with a few counts. This sequence joins TRBV5-1 and TRBJ2-4; no definite D call. Trimming cost V 5 bases and J 1 base, with 13 bases left between them. The CDR3 has 15 amino acids. From germline, CDR1 is SGHRS and CDR2 YFSETQ. The CDR3 DNA reads as TGCGCCAGCAGGTCCCCGGACCTGGCCAAAAACATTCAGTACTTC. Translation gives CASRSPDLAKNIQYF.

This clonotype was detected ten times or more. The gene calls are TRBV6-6 and TRBJ2-5; D might be TRBD1 or TRBD2, each matching 5 bases. The CDR3 runs 12 residues. CDR1 is MNHNY and CDR2 is SVGAGI in the germline V gene (reference sequence). CDR3 coding DNA: TGTGCTTCCGGGCCGGGGCGAGAGACCCAGTACTTC. This sequence encodes CASGPGRETQYF.

The V and J genes are TRBV5-5 and TRBJ2-7; D may be TRBD1 or TRBD2 (6 bases each). Between the trimmed V and J ends, which lost 4 bases and 2 bases, there was a span of 19 bases. The CDR3 extends over 16 amino acids. Germline loops: CDR1 SGHKS, CDR2 YYEKEE (reference sequence). The CDR3 loop reads CASSPEVTGGAYEQYF. In DNA form, the CDR3 reads TGTGCCAGCAGCCCCGAGGTGACAGGAGGGGCCTACGAGCAGTACTTC.

This clonotype was picked up one time. A much bigger clone sits one base away, suggesting this may be a read error. The chain combines TRBV19 with TRBJ1-1, with unresolved D. CDR3 length: 13 amino acids. The V end lost 5 bases, the J end lost 4 bases, and 11 bases lay between the germline ends. Germline V gives CDR1 LNHDA, CDR2 SQIVND (reference sequence). CDR3 coding DNA: TGTGCCAGTAGTGCAAGGAGAGGCACTGAAGCTTTCTTT. Its protein product is CASSARRGTEAFF.

The rearrangement joins TRBV20-1 to TRBJ2-7; 9 bases match TRBD2. V shed 3 bases, J shed 6 bases, and the junction held 12 bases outside the gene matches. The CDR3 is 15 residues long. CDR1 and CDR2 (germline): DFQATT, SNEGSKA (reference sequence). The CDR3 is CSASFTERGVGEQYF. In DNA, the CDR3 is TGCAGTGCTAGTTTTACGGAGCGGGGGGTTGGCGAGCAGTACTTC.

This clonotype was seen more than once but under ten times. This chain links TRBV11-2 with TRBJ2-3, with TRBD2 matching 9 bases. V dropped 4 bases and J dropped 8; count of bases not matched to a gene: 13. CDR3 length equals 16 residues. The germline CDR1 and CDR2 sequences are SGHAT and FQNNGV. The CDR3 sequence is CASSSQGLAGLATQYF. The CDR3 nucleotides read TGTGCCAGCAGCTCACAGGGGCTAGCGGGGCTGGCTACGCAGTATTTT.

The chain joins TRBV20-1 to TRBJ2-3; either TRBD1 or TRBD2 may supply D (6 bases each). V shed 0 bases and J shed 2 bases, with 15 bases lying between them. Per the germline V gene, CDR1 is DFQATT and CDR2 is SNEGSKA (reference sequence). The CDR3 is 16 amino acids. The CDR3 nucleotides are TGCAGTGCTAGAGATCAAGGAGGGGGTGACACAGATACGCAGTATTTT. Encoded protein: CSARDQGGGDTDTQYF.

This clonotype was counted only a few times. This chain connects TRBV6-6 to TRBJ2-7, with 8 bases lining up with TRBD1. Germline V gene lookup returns CDR1 MNHNY and CDR2 SVGAGI (reference sequence). This CDR3 is built from 15 residues. After removal of 3 bases from V and 3 bases from J, the junction contained 7 bases not matched to a gene. The CDR3 spells CASSYPTGAIYEQYF. CDR3 in DNA: TGTGCCAGCAGTTATCCGACAGGGGCAATCTACGAGCAGTACTTC.

This clonotype was found many times. J is TRBJ1-1 and V is TRBV4-3; 8 bases are a match to TRBD1. With 5 bases clipped from V and 11 bases from J, the junction kept 10 bases outside the gene matches. The CDR3 totals 13 residues. The V gene's germline CDR1 is LGHNA and CDR2 YSLEER. CDR3 residues: CASSNRDRSAAFF. CDR3 coding DNA: TGCGCCAGCAGCAACCGGGACAGGAGTGCGGCTTTCTTT.

This chain links TRBV6-2 or TRBV6-3 with TRBJ2-7; D is undetermined. The CDR3 is 12 residues long. V dropped 2 bases and J dropped 5 bases, with 7 bases sitting between them. Germline loops: CDR1 MNHEY, CDR2 SVGEGT. The CDR3 region has the DNA TGTGCCAGCAGTTACGTGGCGAACGAGCAGTACTTC. This sequence encodes CASSYVANEQYF.

This clonotype was detected ten times or more. The chain is built from TRBV5-6 and TRBJ1-1, with D perhaps TRBD1 (5 bases). CDR1 and CDR2 from the germline V gene are SGHDT and YYEEEE. V shed 2 bases and J shed 5 bases, with 13 bases lying between them. This CDR3 is 14 amino acids long. The CDR3 DNA follows: TGTGCCAGCAGCTTTTTACAGACAGCGACTGAAGCTTTCTTT. Translation gives CASSFLQTATEAFF.

In its sample, this clonotype was seen a few times. This chain joins TRBV6-2 or TRBV6-3 and TRBJ1-1; D might be TRBD1 (5 bases). Germline CDR1 reads MNHEY; CDR2 reads SVGEGT. The CDR3 contains 13 residues. Trimming removed 8 bases from V and 1 base from J, with 11 bases in between. The CDR3 DNA reads as TGTGCCAGCTGGGACCGAAAGAACACTGAAGCTTTCTTT. This sequence encodes CASWDRKNTEAFF.

This clonotype was counted ten times or more. This chain uses TRBV3-1 with TRBJ1-1, with D unclear. Germline V gives CDR1 LGHDT, CDR2 YNNKEL (reference sequence). V gave up 3 bases and J gave up 1 base, with 6 bases separating them. The CDR3 runs 13 residues. The CDR3 here is CASSHRENTEAFF. Written as DNA, the CDR3 is TGTGCCAGCAGCCATAGGGAGAACACTGAAGCTTTCTTT.